This T cell receptor (beta chain) emerged from a study of blood T cell repertoires in COVID-19. In the study's own analysis: For nucleated cells, counts were estimated from reference gene primer amplification. Only in-frame clones appear in the TCRdb table, and some are missing; sequencing was by immunoSEQ multiplex PCR. D and trimming come from the DNA, and the V and J calls and clone size come from that table. Here the sample spans around 210,000 clones, roughly 85% being singletons. The specimen sequenced was peripheral blood. The source of this sequence is a middle-aged man with COVID-19, enrolled during active disease.

DNA for the CDR3: TGTGCCAGCAGCCAAGTGGGGACAGGGGGTTCCTACGAGCAGTACTTC. Translated: CASSQVGTGGSYEQYF. The chain recombines TRBV4-2 with TRBJ2-7; 11 bases are a match to TRBD1. The ends lost 1 base at V and 1 base at J; junction bases unmatched: 3. This CDR3 is built from 16 residues. The germline gives CDR1 LGHNA, CDR2 YNFKEQ.